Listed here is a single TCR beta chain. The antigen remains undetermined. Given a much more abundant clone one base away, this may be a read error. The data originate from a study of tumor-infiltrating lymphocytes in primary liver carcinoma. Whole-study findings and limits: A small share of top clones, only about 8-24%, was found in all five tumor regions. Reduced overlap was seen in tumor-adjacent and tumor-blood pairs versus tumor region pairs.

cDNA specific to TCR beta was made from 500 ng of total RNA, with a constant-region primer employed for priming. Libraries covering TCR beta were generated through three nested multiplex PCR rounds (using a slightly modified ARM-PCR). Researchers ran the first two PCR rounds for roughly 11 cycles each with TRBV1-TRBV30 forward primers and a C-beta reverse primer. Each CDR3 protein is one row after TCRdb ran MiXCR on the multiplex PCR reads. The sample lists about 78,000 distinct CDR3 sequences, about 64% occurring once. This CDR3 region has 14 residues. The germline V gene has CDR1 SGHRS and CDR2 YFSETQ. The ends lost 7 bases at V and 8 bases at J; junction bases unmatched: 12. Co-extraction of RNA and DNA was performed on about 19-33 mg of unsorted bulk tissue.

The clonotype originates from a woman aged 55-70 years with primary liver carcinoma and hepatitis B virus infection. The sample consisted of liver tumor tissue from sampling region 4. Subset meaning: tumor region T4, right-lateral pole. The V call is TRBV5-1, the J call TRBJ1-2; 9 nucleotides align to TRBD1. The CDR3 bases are TGCGCCAGCGGCCAAGCCGGGACAGGGCGCGGCTACACCTTC. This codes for CASGQAGTGRGYTF.